This T cell receptor (beta chain) originates from a study of blood T cell repertoires in COVID-19. V lost 0 bases, J lost 6 bases, and 4 bases stayed unmatched. Germline CDR1 is ENHRY and CDR2 is SYGVKD. The CDR3 is made up of 15 amino acids. How the authors handled the data: Counts of nucleated cells, estimated from reference gene primer amplification, were obtained. The protocol was immunoSEQ multiplex PCR, while the TCRdb copy is restricted to in-frame clones and leaves out a portion. Clonal size and the V and J genes are those of that table, whereas D and trimming came from the DNA. The table has 200,000 to 250,000 clones, 80% to 90% seen once.

The chain is built from TRBV10-3 and TRBJ1-5; 8 bases are shared with TRBD1. The clonotype comes from a man aged 50 to 59 with acute or convalescent COVID-19. The sample comprised peripheral blood. The CDR3 loop reads CAISESGQGAQPQHF. The CDR3 coding sequence is TGTGCCATCAGTGAGTCAGGGCAGGGGGCTCAGCCCCAGCATTTT.